This TCR beta chain emerged from a study of spatial heterogeneity in lung cancer. Findings of the study overall: Expanded alpha and beta TCR counts within tumors tracked tumor mutation counts.

This clonotype has at least ten counts. Its antigen remains unknown. This beta chain lies outside the target of a library built for alpha chains; its clone size means little. Germline V gene data show CDR1 as SEHNR and CDR2 as FQNEAQ (reference sequence). Between the trimmed V and J ends, which lost 3 bases and 6 bases, there was a span of 9 bases. This CDR3 has 14 residues. TCRdb fed the 5' RACE reads into MiXCR, producing one record per CDR3 protein. The sample shows about 13,000 distinct CDR3 sequences, approximately 5.6% of them seen only once. Time point denoted: sample taken at primary tumor resection.

The source material was lung tumor tissue, sampled at surgery. This clonotype originated in a female donor with early-stage non-small cell lung cancer. The chain carries TRBV7-9 and TRBJ1-6; D perhaps matches TRBD1 (5 bases). The chain's CDR3 is CASSFRGANSPLHF. The CDR3 DNA reads as TGTGCCAGCAGCTTTAGAGGGGCTAATTCACCCCTCCACTTT.